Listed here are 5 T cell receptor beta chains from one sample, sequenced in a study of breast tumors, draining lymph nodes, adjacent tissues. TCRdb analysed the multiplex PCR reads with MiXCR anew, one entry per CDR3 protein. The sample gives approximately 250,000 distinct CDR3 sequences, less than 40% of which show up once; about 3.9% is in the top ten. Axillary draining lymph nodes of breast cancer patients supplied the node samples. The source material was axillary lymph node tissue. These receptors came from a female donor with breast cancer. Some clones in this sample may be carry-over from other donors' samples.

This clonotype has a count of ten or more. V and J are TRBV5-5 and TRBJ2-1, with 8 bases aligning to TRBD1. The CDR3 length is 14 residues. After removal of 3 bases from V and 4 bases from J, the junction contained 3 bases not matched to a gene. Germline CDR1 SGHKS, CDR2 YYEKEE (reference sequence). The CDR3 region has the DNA TGTGCCAGCAGCTCCGGGACAGGATACAATGAGCAGTTCTTC. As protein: CASSSGTGYNEQFF.

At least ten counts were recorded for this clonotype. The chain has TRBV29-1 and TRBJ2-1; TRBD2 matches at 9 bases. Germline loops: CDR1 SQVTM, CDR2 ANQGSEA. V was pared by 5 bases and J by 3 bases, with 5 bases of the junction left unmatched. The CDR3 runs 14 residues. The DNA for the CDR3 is TGCAGCGTTTCTAGCGGGGCATTCTACAATGAGCAGTTCTTC. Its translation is CSVSSGAFYNEQFF.

The CDR3 nucleotides are TGTGCCAGCAGCTTAACGGAAGGGCAGGGTCCTAAGCAGCCCCAGTACTTC. Protein: CASSLTEGQGPKQPQYF. The chain is built from TRBV7-3 and TRBJ2-5; possibly TRBD1 for D (5 bases). Trimming cost V 0 bases and J 9 bases, with 23 bases left between them. Germline CDR1 and CDR2: SGHTA and FQGTGA. This CDR3 is built from 17 residues.

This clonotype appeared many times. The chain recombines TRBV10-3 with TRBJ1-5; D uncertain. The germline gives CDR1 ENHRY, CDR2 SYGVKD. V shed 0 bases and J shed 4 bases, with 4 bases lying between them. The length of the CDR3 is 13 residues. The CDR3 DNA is TGTGCCATCAGTGAGTCCGGGAATCAGCCCCAGCATTTT. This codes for CAISESGNQPQHF.

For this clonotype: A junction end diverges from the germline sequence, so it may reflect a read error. CDR3: CASSLVDTYEQHF. The CDR3 nucleotides read TGTGCCAGTAGCTTGGTCGATACCTACGAGCAGCACTTC. The chain uses TRBV5-6 and TRBJ2-7; D uncertain. This CDR3 comprises 13 residues. CDR1 is SGHDT and CDR2 is YYEEEE in the germline V gene.